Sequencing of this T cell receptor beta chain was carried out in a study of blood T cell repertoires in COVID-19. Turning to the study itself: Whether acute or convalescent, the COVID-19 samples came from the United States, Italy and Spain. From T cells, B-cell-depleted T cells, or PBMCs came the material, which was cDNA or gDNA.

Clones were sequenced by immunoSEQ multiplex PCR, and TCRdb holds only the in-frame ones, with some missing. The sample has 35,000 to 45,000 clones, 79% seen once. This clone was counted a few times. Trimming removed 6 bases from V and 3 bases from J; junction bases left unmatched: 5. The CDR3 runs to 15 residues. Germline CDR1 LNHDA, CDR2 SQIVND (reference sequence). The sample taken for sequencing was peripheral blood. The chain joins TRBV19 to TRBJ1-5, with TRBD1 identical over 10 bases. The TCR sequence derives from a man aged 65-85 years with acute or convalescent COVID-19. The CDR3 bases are TGTGCCAGTAGCTGGGGACAGGGGAACAATCAGCCCCAGCATTTT. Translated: CASSWGQGNNQPQHF.